This note documents a single T cell receptor beta chain sequence. This entry is derived from a study of shared clonotypes between healthy human individuals. This CDR3 region has 15 residues. CDR1 and CDR2 (germline): SGHNT, YYREEE (reference sequence). V dropped 4 bases and J dropped 4; count of bases not matched to a gene: 7. Clones were read by immunoSEQ multiplex PCR, and TCRdb kept only the in-frame ones, dropping some. The sample carries about 2.3 million clones, over 85% recorded once. This TCR was recovered from a young man in good health. Some clones in this sample may be carry-over from other donors' samples. J is TRBJ2-1 and V is TRBV5-4, with 8 bases that match TRBD2. The sequenced material came from naive CD4+ T cells from PBMCs. Subset denoted: CD45RA+ positively selected. CDR3 region: CASSQRGGNYNEQFF. CDR3 DNA: TGTGCCAGCAGCCAACGGGGGGGGAATTACAATGAGCAGTTCTTC.